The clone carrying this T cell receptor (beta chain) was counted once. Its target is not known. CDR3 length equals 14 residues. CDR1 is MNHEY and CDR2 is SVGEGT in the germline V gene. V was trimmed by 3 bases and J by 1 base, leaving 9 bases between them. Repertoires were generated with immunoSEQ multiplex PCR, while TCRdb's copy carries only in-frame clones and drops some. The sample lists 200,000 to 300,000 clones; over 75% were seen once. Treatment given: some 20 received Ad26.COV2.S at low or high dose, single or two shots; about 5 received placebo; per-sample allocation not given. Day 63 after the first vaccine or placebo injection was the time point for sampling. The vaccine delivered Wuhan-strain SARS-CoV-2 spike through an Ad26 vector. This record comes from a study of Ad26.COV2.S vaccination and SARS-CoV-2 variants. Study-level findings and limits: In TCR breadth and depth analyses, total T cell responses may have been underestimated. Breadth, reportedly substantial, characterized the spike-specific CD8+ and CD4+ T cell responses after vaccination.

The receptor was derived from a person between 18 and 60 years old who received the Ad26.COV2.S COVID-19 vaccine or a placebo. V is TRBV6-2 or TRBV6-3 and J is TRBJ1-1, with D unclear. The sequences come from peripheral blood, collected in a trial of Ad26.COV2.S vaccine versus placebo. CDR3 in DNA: TGTGCCAGCAGTTATTGGGTGGGGAACACTGAAGCTTTCTTT. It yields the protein CASSYWVGNTEAFF.